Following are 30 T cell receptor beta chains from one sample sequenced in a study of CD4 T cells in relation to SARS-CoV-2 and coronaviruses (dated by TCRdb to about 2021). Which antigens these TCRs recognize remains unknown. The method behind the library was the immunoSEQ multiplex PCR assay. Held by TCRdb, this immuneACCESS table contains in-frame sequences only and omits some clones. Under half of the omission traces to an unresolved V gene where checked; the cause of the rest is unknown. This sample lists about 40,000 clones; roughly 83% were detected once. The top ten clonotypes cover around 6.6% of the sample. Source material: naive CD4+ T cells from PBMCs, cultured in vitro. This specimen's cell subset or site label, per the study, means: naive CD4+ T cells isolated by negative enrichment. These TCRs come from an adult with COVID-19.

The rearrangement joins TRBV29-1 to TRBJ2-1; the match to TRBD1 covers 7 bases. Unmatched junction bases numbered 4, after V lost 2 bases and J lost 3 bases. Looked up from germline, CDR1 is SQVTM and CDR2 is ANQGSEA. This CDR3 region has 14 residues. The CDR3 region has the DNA TGCAGCGTTGAAAGTGACAGGGACTACAATGAGCAGTTCTTC. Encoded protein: CSVESDRDYNEQFF.

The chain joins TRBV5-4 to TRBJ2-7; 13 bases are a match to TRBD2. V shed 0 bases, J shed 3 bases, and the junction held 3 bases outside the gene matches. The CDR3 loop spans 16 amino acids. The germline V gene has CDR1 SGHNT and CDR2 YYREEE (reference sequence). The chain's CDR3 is CASSLGGLAGNYEQYF. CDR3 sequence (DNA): TGTGCCAGCAGCTTGGGGGGACTAGCGGGAAACTACGAGCAGTACTTC.

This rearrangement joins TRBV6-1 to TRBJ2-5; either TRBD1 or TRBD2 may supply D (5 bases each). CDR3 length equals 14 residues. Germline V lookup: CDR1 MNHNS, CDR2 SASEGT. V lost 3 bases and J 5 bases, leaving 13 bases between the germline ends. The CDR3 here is CASSDPGTGETQYF. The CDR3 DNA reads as TGTGCCAGCAGTGATCCAGGGACGGGGGAGACCCAGTACTTC.

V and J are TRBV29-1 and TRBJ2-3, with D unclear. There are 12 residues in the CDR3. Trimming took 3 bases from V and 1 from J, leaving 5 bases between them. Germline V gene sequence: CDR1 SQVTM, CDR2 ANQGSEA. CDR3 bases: TGCAGCGTTGACGCAGGCACAGATACGCAGTATTTT. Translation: CSVDAGTDTQYF.

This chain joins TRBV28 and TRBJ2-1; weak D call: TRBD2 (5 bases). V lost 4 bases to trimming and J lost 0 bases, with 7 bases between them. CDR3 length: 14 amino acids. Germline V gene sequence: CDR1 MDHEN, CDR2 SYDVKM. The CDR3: CASSSRASYNEQFF. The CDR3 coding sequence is TGTGCCAGCAGTTCGAGGGCCTCCTACAATGAGCAGTTCTTC.

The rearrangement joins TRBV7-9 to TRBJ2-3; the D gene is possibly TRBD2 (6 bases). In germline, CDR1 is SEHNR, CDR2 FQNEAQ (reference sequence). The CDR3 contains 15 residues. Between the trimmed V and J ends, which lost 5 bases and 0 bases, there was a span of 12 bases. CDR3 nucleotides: TGTGCCAGCAGCCTGGAGGGAGGAAGCACAGATACGCAGTATTTT. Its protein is CASSLEGGSTDTQYF.

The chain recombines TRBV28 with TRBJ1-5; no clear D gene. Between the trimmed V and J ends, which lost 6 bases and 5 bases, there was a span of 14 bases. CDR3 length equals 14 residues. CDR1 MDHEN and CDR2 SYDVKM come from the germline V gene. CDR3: CASRRGGSDQPQHF. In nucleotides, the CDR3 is TGTGCCAGCAGACGTGGAGGCTCTGATCAGCCCCAGCATTTT.

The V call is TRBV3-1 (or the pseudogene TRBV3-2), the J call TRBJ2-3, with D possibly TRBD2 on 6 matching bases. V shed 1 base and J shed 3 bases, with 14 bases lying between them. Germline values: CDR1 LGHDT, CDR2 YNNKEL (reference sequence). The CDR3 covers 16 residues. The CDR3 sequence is CASSQGFAEGTDTQYF. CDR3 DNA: TGTGCCAGCAGCCAAGGATTTGCGGAGGGGACAGATACGCAGTATTTT.

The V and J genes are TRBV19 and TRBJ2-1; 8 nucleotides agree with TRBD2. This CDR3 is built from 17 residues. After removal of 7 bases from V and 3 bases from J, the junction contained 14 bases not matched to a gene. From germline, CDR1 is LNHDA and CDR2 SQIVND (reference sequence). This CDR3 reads CASTKRNSGTDYNEQFF. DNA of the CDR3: TGTGCCAGTACCAAACGAAATAGCGGGACGGACTACAATGAGCAGTTCTTC.

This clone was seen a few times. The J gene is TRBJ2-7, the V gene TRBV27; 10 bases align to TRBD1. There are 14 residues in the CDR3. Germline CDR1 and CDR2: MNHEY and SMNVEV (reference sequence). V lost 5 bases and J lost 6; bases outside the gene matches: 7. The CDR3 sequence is CASSKDRGFFEQYF. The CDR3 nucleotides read TGTGCCAGCAGTAAGGACAGGGGGTTCTTCGAGCAGTACTTC.

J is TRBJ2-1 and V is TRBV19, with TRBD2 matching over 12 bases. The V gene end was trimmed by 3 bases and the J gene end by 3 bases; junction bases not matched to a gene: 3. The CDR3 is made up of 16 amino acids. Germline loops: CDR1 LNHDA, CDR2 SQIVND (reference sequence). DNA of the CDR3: TGTGCCAGTAGTATGACTAGCGGGAGTTACTACAATGAGCAGTTCTTC. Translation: CASSMTSGSYYNEQFF.

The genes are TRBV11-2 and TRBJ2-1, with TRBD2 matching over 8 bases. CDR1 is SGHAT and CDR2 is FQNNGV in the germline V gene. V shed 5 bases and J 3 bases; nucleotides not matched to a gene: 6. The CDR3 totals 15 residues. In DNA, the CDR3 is TGTGCCAGCAGCCCAAGACTAGCGAGCTACAATGAGCAGTTCTTC. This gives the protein CASSPRLASYNEQFF.

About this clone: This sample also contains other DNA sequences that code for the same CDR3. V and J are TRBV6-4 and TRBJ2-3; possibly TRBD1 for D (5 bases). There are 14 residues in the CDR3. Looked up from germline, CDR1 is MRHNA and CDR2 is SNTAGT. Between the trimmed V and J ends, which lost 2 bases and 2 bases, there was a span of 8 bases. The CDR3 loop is CASSDRGTTDTQYF. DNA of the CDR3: TGTGCCAGCAGTGACAGGGGCACCACAGATACGCAGTATTTT.

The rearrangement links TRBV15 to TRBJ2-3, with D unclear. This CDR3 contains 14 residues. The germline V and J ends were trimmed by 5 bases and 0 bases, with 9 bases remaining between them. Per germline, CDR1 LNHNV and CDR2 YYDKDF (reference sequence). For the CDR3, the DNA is TGTGCCACCAGCCCGCAGGCCAGCACAGATACGCAGTATTTT. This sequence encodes CATSPQASTDTQYF.

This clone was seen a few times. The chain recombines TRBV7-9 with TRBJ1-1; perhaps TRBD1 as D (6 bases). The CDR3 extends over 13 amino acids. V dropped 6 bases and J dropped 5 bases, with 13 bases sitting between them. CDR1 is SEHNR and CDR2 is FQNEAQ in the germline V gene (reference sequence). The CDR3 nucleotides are TGTGCCAGCAGTTATAACAGGGATACTGAAGCTTTCTTT. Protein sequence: CASSYNRDTEAFF. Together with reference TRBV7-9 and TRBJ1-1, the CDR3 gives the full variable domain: DTGVSQNPRHKITKRGQNVTFRCDPISEHNRLYWYRQTLGQGPEFLTYFQNEAQLEKSRLLSDRFSAERPKGSFSTLEIQRTEQGDSAMYLCASSYNRDTEAFFGQGTRLTVV.

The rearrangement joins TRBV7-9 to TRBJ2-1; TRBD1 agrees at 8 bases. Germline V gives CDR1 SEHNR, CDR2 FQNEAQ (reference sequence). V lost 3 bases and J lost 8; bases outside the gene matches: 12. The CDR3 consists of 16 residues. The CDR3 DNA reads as TGTGCCAGCAGCTTGAGGTCCGGGACAGGCGGCGATGAGCAGTTCTTC. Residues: CASSLRSGTGGDEQFF.

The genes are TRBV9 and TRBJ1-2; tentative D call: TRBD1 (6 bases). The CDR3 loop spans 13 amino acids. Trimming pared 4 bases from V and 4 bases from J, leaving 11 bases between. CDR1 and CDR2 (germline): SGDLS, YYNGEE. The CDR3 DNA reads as TGTGCCAGCAGCCCATTGGACAGCTATGGCTACACCTTC. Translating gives CASSPLDSYGYTF.

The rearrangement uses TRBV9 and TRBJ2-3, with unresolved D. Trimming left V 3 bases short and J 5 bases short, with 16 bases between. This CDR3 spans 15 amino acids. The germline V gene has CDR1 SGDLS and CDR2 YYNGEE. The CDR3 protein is CASSASAHLRDTQYF. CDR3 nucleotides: TGTGCCAGCAGCGCCTCAGCACATCTTAGAGATACGCAGTATTTT.

CDR3 DNA: TGTGCCAGCAGCCAAGCGTTCGGGCCAGCAGTCTACGAGCAGTACTTC. Amino acids: CASSQAFGPAVYEQYF. This rearrangement joins TRBV14 to TRBJ2-7, with unresolved D. The CDR3 is 16 amino acids. V dropped 1 base and J dropped 3 bases, with 16 bases sitting between them. Germline-derived CDR1 and CDR2 are SGHDN and FVKESK.

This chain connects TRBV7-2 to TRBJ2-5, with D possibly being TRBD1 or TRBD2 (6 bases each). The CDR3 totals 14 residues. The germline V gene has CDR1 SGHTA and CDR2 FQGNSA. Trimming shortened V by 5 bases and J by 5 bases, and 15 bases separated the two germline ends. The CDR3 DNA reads TGTGCCAGCAGCCCCCGACAGGAGGGGGAGACCCAGTACTTC. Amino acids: CASSPRQEGETQYF.

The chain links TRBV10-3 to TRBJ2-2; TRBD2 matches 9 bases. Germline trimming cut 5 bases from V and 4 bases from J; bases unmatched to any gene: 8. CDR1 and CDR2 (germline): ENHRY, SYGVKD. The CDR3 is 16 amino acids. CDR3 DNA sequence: TGTGCCATCAGTAATAGCGGGAGCTTTCCCACCGGGGAGCTGTTTTTT. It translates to CAISNSGSFPTGELFF.

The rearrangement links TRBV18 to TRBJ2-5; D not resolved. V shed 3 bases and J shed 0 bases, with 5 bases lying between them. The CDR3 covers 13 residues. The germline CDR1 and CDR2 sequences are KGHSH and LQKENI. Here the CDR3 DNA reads TGTGCCAGCTCACCCTTTGACCAAGAGACCCAGTACTTC. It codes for CASSPFDQETQYF.

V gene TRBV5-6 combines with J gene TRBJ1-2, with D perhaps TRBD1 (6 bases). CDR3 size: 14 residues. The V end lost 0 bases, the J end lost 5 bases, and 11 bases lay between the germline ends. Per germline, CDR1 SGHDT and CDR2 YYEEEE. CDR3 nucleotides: TGTGCCAGCAGCTTGGGGACAGCGAGGTATGGCTACACCTTC. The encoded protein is CASSLGTARYGYTF.

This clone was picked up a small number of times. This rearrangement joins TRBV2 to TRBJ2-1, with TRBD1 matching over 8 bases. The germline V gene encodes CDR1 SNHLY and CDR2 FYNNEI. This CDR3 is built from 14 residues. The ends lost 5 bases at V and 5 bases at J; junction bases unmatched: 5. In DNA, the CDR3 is TGTGCCAGCAGTCCGGGACAGGCCCACAATGAGCAGTTCTTC. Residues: CASSPGQAHNEQFF.

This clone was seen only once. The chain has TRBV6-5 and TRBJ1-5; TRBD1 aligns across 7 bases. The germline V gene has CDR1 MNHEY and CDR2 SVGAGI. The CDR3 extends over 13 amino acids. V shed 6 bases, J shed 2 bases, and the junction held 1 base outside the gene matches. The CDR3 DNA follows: TGTGCCAGCAGGGGGACAGGCAATCAGCCCCAGCATTTT. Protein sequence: CASRGTGNQPQHF.

The DNA of the CDR3 is TGTGCCCCCTCGGATGAGCAGTTCTTC. Amino acids: CAPSDEQFF. The chain employs TRBV10-3 and TRBJ2-1; D uncertain. With 11 bases removed from V and 8 bases from J, the gap between germline ends came to 7 bases. This CDR3 has 9 amino acids. Germline-derived CDR1 and CDR2 are ENHRY and SYGVKD.

The CDR3: CASSQLGRQGRLETQYF. The CDR3 region has the DNA TGCGCCAGCAGCCAGCTGGGGCGCCAGGGAAGGTTGGAGACCCAGTACTTC. The chain uses TRBV4-1 and TRBJ2-5; a possible D gene is TRBD1 (5 bases). CDR1 and CDR2 from the germline V gene are MGHRA and YSYEKL. The V end lost 3 bases, the J end lost 5 bases, and 22 bases lay between the germline ends. CDR3 size: 17 residues.

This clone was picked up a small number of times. CDR3 amino acids: CASSLLLSGRGYNEQFF. For the CDR3, the DNA is TGTGCCAGCAGTTTACTCCTTAGCGGGAGGGGATACAATGAGCAGTTCTTC. This rearrangement joins TRBV28 to TRBJ2-1; 11 positions match TRBD2. The CDR3 is 17 residues long. Germline CDR1 is MDHEN and CDR2 is SYDVKM. V was pared by 2 bases and J by 4 bases, with 7 bases of the junction left unmatched.

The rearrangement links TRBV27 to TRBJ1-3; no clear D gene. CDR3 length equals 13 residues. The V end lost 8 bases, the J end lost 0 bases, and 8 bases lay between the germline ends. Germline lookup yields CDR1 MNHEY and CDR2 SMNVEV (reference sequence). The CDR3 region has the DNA TGTGCCAGCGGAACGGTCTCTGGAAACACCATATATTTT. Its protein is CASGTVSGNTIYF.

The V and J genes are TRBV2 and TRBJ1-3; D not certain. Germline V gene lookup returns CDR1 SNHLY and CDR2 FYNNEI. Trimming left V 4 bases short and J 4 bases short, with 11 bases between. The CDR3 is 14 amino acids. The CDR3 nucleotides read TGTGCCAGCAGTGCGGACCGCGGGGGAAACACCATATATTTT. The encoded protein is CASSADRGGNTIYF.